This T cell receptor (beta chain) is drawn from a study of CD8+ T cells in alopecia areata. Looking at the study overall: Each of the treated patients was given oral tofacitinib, 5 to 10 mg twice daily, for moderate-to-severe alopecia areata.

RNA extraction was followed by reverse transcription into cDNA, which acted as the sequencing template. The data were produced by immunoSEQ multiplex PCR, yet TCRdb's version contains in-frame clones alone and is incomplete. The sample records about 250,000 clones, roughly 69% being singletons. The specimen was CD4+ T cells sorted from blood, collected at week 0. The receptor was isolated from a human donor with alopecia areata.

CDR3 nucleotides: TGTGCCAGCAGCTGGGGCCTTAATGAGCAGTTCTTC. Translation: CASSWGLNEQFF. The rearrangement joins TRBV7-2 to TRBJ2-1; D is perhaps TRBD1 (5 bases). The CDR3 extends over 12 amino acids. V was shortened by 4 bases and J by 7 bases, with 8 bases between the two germline ends. CDR1 and CDR2 (germline): SGHTA, FQGNSA.